What follows describes a single T cell receptor (beta chain). Its antigen is currently unknown. The data originate from a study of blood T cells in healthy people across ages. As for the study in general: Per two T cells, template switching captured roughly one barcoded beta molecule. Overall study results and limits: Observed TCR beta diversity per million T cells went down as age went up. This fall followed a roughly linear course with age.

Researchers report isolating at least 7 million PBMCs per sample. A second PCR, run for roughly 7 to 12 cycles, used a sample-barcoded 5' primer plus a J-beta primer mix. One entry per CDR3 protein, called by TCRdb with MiXCR from the 5' RACE reads. The table shows more than 1.4 million distinct CDR3 sequences, with approximately 40% occurring only once. This receptor was identified in a woman younger than 35 in good health. Source material: blood.

CDR3 coding DNA: TGTGCCAGCAGCCGGGGACCGACCTACAATGAGCAGTTCTTC. Translation gives CASSRGPTYNEQFF. The chain carries TRBV7-2 and TRBJ2-1; D is perhaps TRBD1 or TRBD2 (5 bases each). The V end lost 5 bases, the J end lost 2 bases, and 10 bases lay between the germline ends. CDR3 length equals 14 residues. The V gene's germline CDR1 is SGHTA and CDR2 FQGNSA.